A single T cell receptor beta chain is shown here with its context. Its target is not known. TCRdb's copy holds only in-frame clones and misses some; the assay was immunoSEQ multiplex PCR. The table has around 1.5 million clones, approximately 98% seen once. This sample stems from a study of shared clonotypes between healthy human individuals. General observations from the study: Sampling involved blood alone; tissue repertoires likely differ. Generation of non-shared clonotypes was less probable than generation of clonotypes shared by all four donors.

The CDR3 is 12 residues long. With 7 bases removed from V and 3 bases from J, the gap between germline ends came to 10 bases. Naive CD45RA+ and memory CD45RA-negative subsets were split from CD4+ cells. The V and J genes are TRBV6-7 and TRBJ2-7; perhaps TRBD2 as D (7 bases). TRBV6-7 is reported as an ORF; its role is uncertain. This receptor was identified in a man under 40 in good health. Input material: naive CD4+ T cells sorted from blood. The subset: CD45RA+ positively selected. CDR3 nucleotides: TGTGCCAGCATTAGGGGGGGCTACGAGCAGTACTTC. Protein: CASIRGGYEQYF.